This T cell receptor (beta chain) was profiled in a study of T cell changes during pregnancy in multiple sclerosis. CDR1 is SGHNT and CDR2 is YYREEE in the germline V gene (reference sequence). There are 16 residues in the CDR3. With V trimmed by 2 bases and J by 2 bases, 5 bases remained unmatched. Generated by immunoSEQ multiplex PCR, the TCRdb table keeps only in-frame clones and is missing some. Found here are fewer than 140,000 clones, just under 95% of them singletons; the top ten hold roughly 1.5%. The origin of this receptor is a female donor with multiple sclerosis, enrolled in a pregnancy study. The rearrangement links TRBV5-4 to TRBJ2-5, with 11 bases identical to TRBD2. The sample consisted of peripheral blood, taken after pregnancy. The CDR3 region has the DNA TGTGCCAGCAGCTTTACCGGGACTAGCGGACAAGAGACCCAGTACTTC. As protein: CASSFTGTSGQETQYF.